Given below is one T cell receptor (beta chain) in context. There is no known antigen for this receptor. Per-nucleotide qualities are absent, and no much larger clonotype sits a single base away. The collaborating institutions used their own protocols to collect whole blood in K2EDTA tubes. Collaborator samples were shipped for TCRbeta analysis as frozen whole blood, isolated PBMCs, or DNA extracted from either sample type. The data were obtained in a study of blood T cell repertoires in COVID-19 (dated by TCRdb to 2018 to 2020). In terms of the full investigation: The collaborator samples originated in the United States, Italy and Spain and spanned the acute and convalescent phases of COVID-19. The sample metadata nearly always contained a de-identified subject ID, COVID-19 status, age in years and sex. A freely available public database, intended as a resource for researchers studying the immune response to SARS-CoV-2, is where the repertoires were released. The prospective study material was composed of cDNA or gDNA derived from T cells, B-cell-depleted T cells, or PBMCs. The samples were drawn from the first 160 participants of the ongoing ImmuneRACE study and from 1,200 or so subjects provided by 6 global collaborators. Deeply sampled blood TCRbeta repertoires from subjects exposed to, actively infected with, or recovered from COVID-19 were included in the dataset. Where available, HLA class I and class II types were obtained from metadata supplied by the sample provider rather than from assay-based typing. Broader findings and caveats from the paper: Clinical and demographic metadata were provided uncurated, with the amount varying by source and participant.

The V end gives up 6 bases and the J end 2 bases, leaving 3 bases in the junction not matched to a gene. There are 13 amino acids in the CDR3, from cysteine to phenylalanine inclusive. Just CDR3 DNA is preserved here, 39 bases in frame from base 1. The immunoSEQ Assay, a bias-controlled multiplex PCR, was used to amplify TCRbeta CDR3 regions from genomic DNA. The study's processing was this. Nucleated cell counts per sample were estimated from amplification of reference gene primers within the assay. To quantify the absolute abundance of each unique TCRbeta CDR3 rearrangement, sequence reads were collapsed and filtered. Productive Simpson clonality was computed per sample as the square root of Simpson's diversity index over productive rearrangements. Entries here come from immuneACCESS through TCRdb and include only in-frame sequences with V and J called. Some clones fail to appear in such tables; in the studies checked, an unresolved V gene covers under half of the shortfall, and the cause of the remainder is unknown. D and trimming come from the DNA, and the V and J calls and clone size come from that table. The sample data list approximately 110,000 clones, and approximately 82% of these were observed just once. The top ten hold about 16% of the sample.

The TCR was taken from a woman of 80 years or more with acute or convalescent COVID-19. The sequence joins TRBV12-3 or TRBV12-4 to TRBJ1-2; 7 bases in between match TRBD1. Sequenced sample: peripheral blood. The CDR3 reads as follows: CASSRGQNYGYTF. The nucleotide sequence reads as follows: TGTGCCAGCAGCCGGGGACAGAACTATGGCTACACCTTC.